The source of this T cell receptor (beta chain) is a study of blood T cell repertoires in COVID-19. Study details: In each case, the material was cDNA or gDNA derived from T cells, B-cell-depleted T cells, or PBMCs.

This clone was detected many times. Per the original data handling: Nucleated cell counts were estimated from reference gene primer amplification. TCRdb's table, derived via immunoSEQ multiplex PCR, lists solely in-frame clones and lacks some. The V and J calls and clone size come from that table; D and trimming were worked out from the DNA. The profile shows about 73,000 clones, over 70% of them singletons. The CDR3 runs to 16 residues. V was pared by 4 bases and J by 3 bases, with 9 bases of the junction left unmatched. Germline V gene lookup returns CDR1 SGHNT and CDR2 YYREEE (reference sequence). Sequencing input: peripheral blood. The V and J genes are TRBV5-4 and TRBJ2-3; 9 bases line up with TRBD2. This TCR was sampled from a man between 60 and 75 years old with acute or convalescent COVID-19. The CDR3 sequence is CASSRLRLAETDTQYF. As DNA, the CDR3 is TGTGCCAGCAGCCGCCTCAGACTAGCGGAGACAGATACGCAGTATTTT.